These T cell receptor beta chains were read from a single sample in a study of blood T cells in healthy people across ages. Each CDR3 protein gets one entry after TCRdb re-called the 5' RACE reads with MiXCR. Found here are roughly 860,000 distinct CDR3 sequences, around 62% of them singletons; the top ten hold around a quarter. Sequencing was done on a sample of blood. Receptors were obtained from a man aged 25-45 years in good health. Both conserved end residues are part of each CDR3. Fields, in order: J gene, V gene, D gene, clone size, CDR3 DNA, CDR3 protein. The D gene is left open where the match is weak. Clone size, where shown, is once, few, many, or a class for clones that have expanded.

>TRBJ2-5|TRBV4-3|TRBD1|.
TGCGCCAGCAGCCAAGATGGGACAGGGGGAATTACGCAGTACTTC
CASSQDGTGGITQYF
>TRBJ2-4|TRBV12-3/TRBV12-4|.|.
TGTGCCAGCAGTTTCCGACCTCAGGACAGAGAAAACATTCAGTACTTC
CASSFRPQDRENIQYF
>TRBJ1-5|TRBV29-1|.|.
TGCAGCGCTAGGGTAGCAGATCAGCCCCAGCATTTT
CSARVADQPQHF
>TRBJ2-1|TRBV15|TRBD1|few
TGTGCCACCACTCTCGACAGGGCCCCCTACAATGAGCAGTTCTTC
CATTLDRAPYNEQFF
>TRBJ2-5|TRBV19|TRBD1|.
TGTGCCAGTAAAAGGGAAGGGACAGGGAGTCAAGAGACCCAGTACTTC
CASKREGTGSQETQYF
>TRBJ2-3|TRBV29-1|.|.
TGCAGCCATCCCGGGGCCCGGACCGATACGCAGTATTTT
CSHPGARTDTQYF
>TRBJ1-6|TRBV9|TRBD1|.
TGTGCCAGCCGGGGGGAGACAGGGGTTAATTCACCCCTCCACTTT
CASRGETGVNSPLHF
>TRBJ2-5|TRBV12-3/TRBV12-4|.|.
TGTGCCAGCAGTTTGTCTCTATTAGGGCGGGAGACCCAGTACTTC
CASSLSLLGRETQYF
>TRBJ2-7|TRBV7-6|TRBD2|.
TGTGCCAGCAGCTTCGTTACGGGGGGTAACGAGCAGTACTTC
CASSFVTGGNEQYF
>TRBJ1-4|TRBV12-3/TRBV12-4|.|few
TGTGCCAGCAGTGCCGGAGGTGAAAAACTGTTTTTT
CASSAGGEKLFF
>TRBJ1-1|TRBV9|.|.
TGTGCCAGCAGCCCCCAGGTGGGTCCTATGGACCTGGCTGAAGCTTTCTTT
CASSPQVGPMDLAEAFF
>TRBJ2-7|TRBV12-3/TRBV12-4|TRBD1|few
TGTGCCAGCAGACCAGGGGGCTCCGAGCAGTACTTC
CASRPGGSEQYF
>TRBJ2-5|TRBV10-3|.|once
TGTGCCATCAGTGAAGCCCTTAAAGAGACCCAGTACTTC
CAISEALKETQYF
>TRBJ1-6|TRBV9|.|.
TGTGCCAGCAGCTATCACGTTGTGAATTCACCCCTCCACTTT
CASSYHVVNSPLHF
>TRBJ1-4|TRBV7-2|TRBD1|.
TGTGCCAGCAGCCTGCTGGGACAGAATAATGAAAAACTGTTTTTT
CASSLLGQNNEKLFF
>TRBJ1-2|TRBV29-1|TRBD1|few
TGCAGCGTGGCCCCTGGAGGGGGCGACTATGGCTACACCTTC
CSVAPGGGDYGYTF
>TRBJ1-4|TRBV18|TRBD1|.
TGTGCCAGCAAAGAGGGACAGGCGAATGAAAAACTGTTTTTT
CASKEGQANEKLFF
>TRBJ2-3|TRBV6-5|.|few
TGTGCCAGCAGTTATCCGGGACACCCGGATGGCCCAGATACGCAGTATTTT
CASSYPGHPDGPDTQYF
>TRBJ2-6|TRBV6-2/TRBV6-3|.|few
TGTGCCTCCCTGGGGAGGACCTCTGGGGCCAACGTCCTGACTTTC
CASLGRTSGANVLTF
>TRBJ1-5|TRBV5-5|.|.
TGTGCCAGCAGATATGCCAAAAGACAGGCAAATAGCAATCAGCCCCAGCATTTT
CASRYAKRQANSNQPQHF
>TRBJ2-1|TRBV4-3|.|.
TGCGCCAGCAGCCAGACTTTGCGCAATGAGCAGTTCTTC
CASSQTLRNEQFF
>TRBJ2-1|TRBV20-1|.|.
TGCAGTGCCCACTCCTACAATGAGCAGTTCTTC
CSAHSYNEQFF
>TRBJ1-2|TRBV9|TRBD1|few
TGTGCCAGCAGCGATCTAGGGGGCGAGAATGGCTACACCTTC
CASSDLGGENGYTF
>TRBJ2-5|TRBV6-5|.|.
TGTGCCAGCAGTTACGGGTCAGGGGTCGAGACCCAGTACTTC
CASSYGSGVETQYF
>TRBJ2-3|TRBV4-3|TRBD1|once
TGCGCCAGCAGCCAGGCAGGGGGCGCGGACGATACGCAGTATTTT
CASSQAGGADDTQYF
>TRBJ2-7|TRBV7-3|TRBD1|.
TGTGCCAGCAGCTTAGGGGGACAGGGGGGGGACGAGCAGTACTTC
CASSLGGQGGDEQYF
>TRBJ1-2|TRBV6-1|.|.
TGTGCCAGCAGTGAAGCGCGGATGGGCGTCTATGGCTACACCTTC
CASSEARMGVYGYTF
>TRBJ2-1|TRBV20-1|.|.
TGCAGTGCTAGAGACCGGACATCCAGCTCCTACAATGAGCAGTTCTTC
CSARDRTSSSYNEQFF
>TRBJ2-1|TRBV29-1|.|once
TGCAGCGTCCGCGGGGACCGGGACGGTCGTGTGGACGAGCAGTTCTTC
CSVRGDRDGRVDEQFF
>TRBJ2-7|TRBV6-2/TRBV6-3|.|few
TGTGCCAGCACCCGCTACGAGCAGTACTTC
CASTRYEQYF
>TRBJ2-1|TRBV11-2|TRBD2|.
TGTGCCAGCAGCTTAGTGGCGGGGGTTGTCTCCAATGAGCAGTTCTTC
CASSLVAGVVSNEQFF